A single sample gave rise to the 27 T cell receptor beta chains below, sequenced in a study of blood T cell repertoires in COVID-19. Clones were sequenced by immunoSEQ multiplex PCR, and TCRdb holds only the in-frame ones, with some missing. The table shows tens of thousands of clones, with roughly four fifths occurring only once. Material: peripheral blood. Every receptor here comes from an elderly man with COVID-19, enrolled during active disease.

This chain connects TRBV5-4 to TRBJ2-7, with 7 positions matching TRBD1. Germline V gene sequence: CDR1 SGHNT, CDR2 YYREEE (reference sequence). The CDR3 is 15 amino acids. Trimming at V came to 4 bases and at J to 6 bases, leaving 13 bases not matched to a gene. The CDR3 bases are TGTGCCAGCAGCGTTCAGCCCCGACAGGGTCGCGAGCAGTACTTC. It encodes CASSVQPRQGREQYF.

This chain connects TRBV4-1 to TRBJ1-2; D is perhaps TRBD1 (5 bases). The CDR3 covers 15 residues. CDR1 is MGHRA and CDR2 is YSYEKL in the germline V gene. V was cut by 2 bases and J by 8 bases, with 18 bases left in between. In nucleotides, the CDR3 is TGCGCCAGCAGCCAACCCTCCCAGGGCCATCCGGGCTACACCTTC. Its protein product is CASSQPSQGHPGYTF.

This sequence joins TRBV10-3 and TRBJ2-3; TRBD2 aligns across 10 bases. Losses at the gene ends were 10 bases for V and 2 bases for J; bases not matched to a gene: 3. CDR3 length: 13 amino acids. Germline CDR1 is ENHRY and CDR2 is SYGVKD. The CDR3 loop reads CASSGGITDTQYF. CDR3 nucleotide sequence: TGTGCCAGTAGCGGGGGGATCACAGATACGCAGTATTTT.

The rearrangement joins TRBV3-1 (or the pseudogene TRBV3-2) to TRBJ2-2, with a possible D match to TRBD2 (5 bases). Trimming took 7 bases from V and 4 from J, leaving 22 bases between them. CDR3 size: 17 residues. Per the germline V gene, CDR1 is LGHDT and CDR2 is YNNKEL (reference sequence). CDR3 bases: TGTGCCAGCACCAACCACCAAACTAGACTCCTCACCGGGGAGCTGTTTTTT. Its translation is CASTNHQTRLLTGELFF.

CDR3 coding DNA: TGTGCCAGCAGTTACCGAGGACTAGCCGGATACAATGAGCAGTTCTTC. Protein sequence: CASSYRGLAGYNEQFF. The rearrangement uses TRBV6-5 and TRBJ2-1; TRBD2 agrees at 8 bases. V shed 2 bases and J 4 bases; nucleotides not matched to a gene: 7. Looked up from germline, CDR1 is MNHEY and CDR2 is SVGAGI. This CDR3 region has 16 residues.

The CDR3 sequence: CASSLAPTSSGNTIYF. The CDR3 DNA is TGTGCCAGCAGCTTAGCGCCCACGAGCTCTGGAAACACCATATATTTT. V gene TRBV7-2 combines with J gene TRBJ1-3; D is unresolved. Trimming cost V 0 bases and J 0 bases, with 9 bases left between them. This CDR3 has 16 amino acids. Germline CDR1 and CDR2: SGHTA and FQGNSA.

This clone was recorded only once. The gene calls are TRBV25-1 and TRBJ2-1; 7 bases map to TRBD2. CDR3 length: 14 amino acids. The V gene end was trimmed by 1 base and the J gene end by 8 bases; junction bases not matched to a gene: 5. Germline V lookup: CDR1 MGHDK, CDR2 SYGVNS. Here the CDR3 DNA reads TGTGCCAGCAGTGAATGGGGGGGTGAGGATGAGCAGTTCTTC. Its protein product is CASSEWGGEDEQFF.

The chain is built from TRBV19 and TRBJ2-2; TRBD1 is a possible D gene (6 bases). The germline gives CDR1 LNHDA, CDR2 SQIVND (reference sequence). V was shortened by 2 bases and J by 3 bases, with 19 bases between the two germline ends. This CDR3 has 18 amino acids. This CDR3 reads CASSIKKRGAGDTGELFF. CDR3 sequence (DNA): TGTGCCAGTAGTATAAAGAAACGAGGCGCAGGGGACACCGGGGAGCTGTTTTTT.

This rearrangement joins TRBV3-1 (or the pseudogene TRBV3-2) to TRBJ1-2; perhaps TRBD1 as D (5 bases). Germline V gene sequence: CDR1 LGHDT, CDR2 YNNKEL (reference sequence). Trimming pared 0 bases from V and 7 bases from J, leaving 15 bases between. The CDR3 covers 15 residues. The CDR3 sequence: CASSQDYGRATGYTF. CDR3 sequence (DNA): TGTGCCAGCAGCCAAGATTATGGCAGGGCGACTGGCTACACCTTC.

The chain carries TRBV5-5 and TRBJ1-4; D is unclear. CDR1 and CDR2 from the germline V gene are SGHKS and YYEKEE (reference sequence). This CDR3 has 15 amino acids. Between the trimmed V and J ends, which lost 0 bases and 1 base, there was a span of 7 bases. CDR3 coding DNA: TGTGCCAGCAGCTTGGTAACTTTAACTAATGAAAAACTGTTTTTT. Translated: CASSLVTLTNEKLFF. Together with reference TRBV5-5 and TRBJ1-4, the CDR3 gives the full variable domain: DAGVTQSPTHLIKTRGQQVTLRCSPISGHKSVSWYQQVLGQGPQFIFQYYEKEERGRGNFPDRFSARQFPNYSSELNVNALLLGDSALYLCASSLVTLTNEKLFFGSGTQLSVL.

The V call is TRBV18, the J call TRBJ1-1; D may be TRBD1 (6 bases). Looked up from germline, CDR1 is KGHSH and CDR2 is LQKENI. There are 14 residues in the CDR3. Trimming stripped 1 base from V and 3 bases from J, with 9 bases between. The CDR3 is CASSPRKGDTEAFF. DNA for the CDR3: TGTGCCAGCTCACCACGTAAGGGGGACACTGAAGCTTTCTTT. Full variable domain (missing parts from reference TRBV18 and TRBJ1-1): NAGVMQNPRHLVRRRGQEARLRCSPMKGHSHVYWYRQLPEEGLKFMVYLQKENIIDESGMPKERFSAEFPKEGPSILRIQQVVRGDSAAYFCASSPRKGDTEAFFGQGTRLTVV.

The count of this clone is one. V is TRBV5-1 and J is TRBJ1-2; 10 positions agree with TRBD1. The CDR3 has 15 residues. The germline CDR1 and CDR2 sequences are SGHRS and YFSETQ. Trimming at V came to 4 bases and at J to 3 bases, leaving 6 bases not matched to a gene. This CDR3 is CASSVGQGLDYGYTF. The CDR3 nucleotides read TGCGCCAGCAGCGTGGGACAGGGGCTAGACTATGGCTACACCTTC.

This clone has more than one count but fewer than ten. The chain uses TRBV25-1 and TRBJ1-1; D is uncertain. Trimming removed 3 bases from V and 6 bases from J, with 8 bases in between. Germline lookup yields CDR1 MGHDK and CDR2 SYGVNS. The CDR3 extends over 12 amino acids. Written as DNA, the CDR3 is TGTGCCAGCAGTGACGAACGGGCTGAAGCTTTCTTT. Translating gives CASSDERAEAFF.

The chain uses TRBV5-1 and TRBJ1-2, with D possibly TRBD1 on 5 matching bases. This CDR3 has 17 residues. The germline gives CDR1 SGHRS, CDR2 YFSETQ. Deletions cut 0 bases from V and 5 bases from J, with 20 bases between. The CDR3 spells CASSLDEVGQGQYGYTF. The CDR3 DNA follows: TGCGCCAGCAGCTTGGACGAAGTAGGGCAGGGCCAATATGGCTACACCTTC. The full variable domain, its missing parts supplied by reference TRBV5-1 and TRBJ1-2, is KAGVTQTPRYLIKTRGQQVTLSCSPISGHRSVSWYQQTPGQGLQFLFEYFSETQRNKGNFPGRFSGRQFSNSRSEMNVSTLELGDSALYLCASSLDEVGQGQYGYTFGSGTRLTVV.

The table lists this clone with a count of one. The chain joins TRBV11-3 to TRBJ2-5; D is unresolved. Trimming shortened V by 2 bases and J by 4 bases, and 8 bases separated the two germline ends. Germline V lookup: CDR1 SGHNT, CDR2 YENEEA. The CDR3 length is 13 residues. The CDR3 reads CASSLYAGETQYF. The CDR3 bases are TGTGCCAGCAGCTTATACGCCGGAGAGACCCAGTACTTC.

This chain connects TRBV27 to TRBJ2-2; TRBD1 is a possible D gene (5 bases). V lost 3 bases to trimming and J lost 4 bases, with 9 bases between them. This CDR3 is 14 amino acids long. Germline loops: CDR1 MNHEY, CDR2 SMNVEV (reference sequence). The CDR3 nucleotides read TGTGCCAGCAGTTTTGTAGGGGCCACCGGGGAGCTGTTTTTT. The encoded protein is CASSFVGATGELFF.

V usage is TRBV28 and J usage is TRBJ1-2; possible D gene TRBD1, 5 bases. This CDR3 spans 15 amino acids. Germline V gene lookup returns CDR1 MDHEN and CDR2 SYDVKM. The ends were cut back, 6 bases at V and 4 bases at J, with 18 bases in the middle. CDR3 in DNA: TGTGCCAGCAGGTCACCAGGGCCCGACTTCTATGGCTACACCTTC. Its translation is CASRSPGPDFYGYTF.

This sequence joins TRBV7-2 and TRBJ2-5; TRBD1 matches 7 bases. This CDR3 spans 14 amino acids. The J segment lost 1 base and the V segment lost 5 bases, leaving 4 bases of the junction unmatched. The V gene's germline CDR1 is SGHTA and CDR2 FQGNSA. The DNA of the CDR3 is TGTGCCAGCAGCCGGGACAGTGGCCAAGAGACCCAGTACTTC. It codes for CASSRDSGQETQYF.

This clone was seen a few times. The chain carries TRBV5-1 and TRBJ1-1; D ambiguous. Germline lookup yields CDR1 SGHRS and CDR2 YFSETQ. This CDR3 spans 13 amino acids. V was trimmed by 0 bases and J by 5 bases, leaving 8 bases between them. The CDR3 sequence: CASSLVAETEAFF. CDR3 in DNA: TGCGCCAGCAGCTTGGTAGCGGAAACTGAAGCTTTCTTT.

This clone was detected once. The chain employs TRBV15 and TRBJ2-5, with TRBD2 matching 10 bases. The germline V gene has CDR1 LNHNV and CDR2 YYDKDF (reference sequence). The CDR3 spans 16 residues. Trimming at V came to 3 bases and at J to 6 bases, leaving 10 bases not matched to a gene. The CDR3 is CATSSLEGLAIQTQYF. The CDR3, as DNA: TGTGCCACCAGCAGTCTGGAGGGACTAGCGATACAGACCCAGTACTTC.

CDR3 in DNA: TGCGCCAGCAGCCAAGTACGGCCGGGTGAAGCTTTCTTT. Residues: CASSQVRPGEAFF. This rearrangement joins TRBV4-3 to TRBJ1-1; D gene ambiguous. From germline, CDR1 is LGHNA and CDR2 YSLEER. There are 13 residues in the CDR3. V gave up 1 base and J gave up 7 bases, with 10 bases separating them.

The chain recombines TRBV29-1 with TRBJ2-1; 12 bases agree with TRBD2. The CDR3 extends over 16 amino acids. Germline lookup yields CDR1 SQVTM and CDR2 ANQGSEA. Germline trimming cut 7 bases from V and 2 bases from J; bases unmatched to any gene: 9. CDR3 in DNA: TGCAGCGCCCCCGGGACTAGCGGGCAAACCTACAATGAGCAGTTCTTC. Protein product: CSAPGTSGQTYNEQFF.

The chain links TRBV12-5 to TRBJ2-3; 9 positions agree with TRBD1. The CDR3 contains 15 residues. The germline CDR1 and CDR2 sequences are LGHNT and FRNRAP. Unmatched junction bases numbered 4, after V lost 6 bases and J lost 0 bases. The CDR3 DNA follows: TGTGCTAGTGGCCCGGGACAGGGAAGCACAGATACGCAGTATTTT. Translated: CASGPGQGSTDTQYF.

The CDR3 sequence: CSVDPQGVETQYF. In DNA, the CDR3 is TGCAGCGTAGATCCTCAGGGTGTAGAGACCCAGTACTTC. This chain connects TRBV29-1 to TRBJ2-5; a weak D match, TRBD1 (5 bases). This CDR3 is 13 amino acids long. The V gene's germline CDR1 is SQVTM and CDR2 ANQGSEA. Trimming removed 6 bases from V and 4 bases from J, with 15 bases in between.

The chain links TRBV6-5 to TRBJ2-6; 8 nucleotides match TRBD1. Germline CDR1 is MNHEY and CDR2 is SVGAGI. V was clipped by 7 bases and J by 4 bases; unmatched bases: 6. The CDR3 sequence is 15 residues long. For the CDR3, the DNA is TGTGCCAGCAACCGACAGGGGACGGGGGCCAACGTCCTGACTTTC. This encodes CASNRQGTGANVLTF.

V is TRBV5-1 and J is TRBJ2-3; possibly TRBD2 for D (5 bases). This CDR3 has 17 residues. The V and J ends lost 0 bases and 2 bases respectively, with 16 bases between them. CDR1 SGHRS and CDR2 YFSETQ come from the germline V gene. The CDR3 spells CASSLGGSAAFTDTQYF. CDR3 in DNA: TGCGCCAGCAGCTTGGGTGGGAGCGCGGCTTTCACAGATACGCAGTATTTT.

The rearrangement links TRBV3-1 (or the pseudogene TRBV3-2) to TRBJ2-1; 7 nucleotides align to TRBD2. This CDR3 region has 14 residues. Germline trimming cut 6 bases from V and 7 bases from J; bases unmatched to any gene: 9. Germline CDR1 reads LGHDT; CDR2 reads YNNKEL (reference sequence). The CDR3 here is CASRGRALGNEQFF. Here the CDR3 DNA reads TGTGCCAGCAGGGGGAGGGCTCTGGGGAATGAGCAGTTCTTC.